Each of the 3 T cell receptor beta chains below was sequenced from the same sample in a study of identical twins. MiXCR, run by TCRdb on the 5' RACE reads, gives a single entry per CDR3 protein. The repertoire includes about 520,000 distinct CDR3 sequences, roughly a fifth of them detected once, and under 0.95% sits in the top ten. Separately, the same data were catalogued under a study of T cells expressing NK-cell markers.

Sequencing was carried out using CD4+ T cells sorted from blood. The receptors come from a woman under 30 in good health.

This clonotype was found a few times. The chain couples TRBV20-1 to TRBJ2-7; no clear D gene. The CDR3 contains 14 residues. Trimming stripped 0 bases from V and 7 bases from J, with 16 bases between. Germline V gene sequence: CDR1 DFQATT, CDR2 SNEGSKA (reference sequence). DNA of the CDR3: TGCAGTGCTAGAGATCCCAAAGGTCCACGGGAGCAGTACTTC. Protein product: CSARDPKGPREQYF.

There are a few counts of this clonotype. The chain carries TRBV6-1 and TRBJ1-2; TRBD1 agrees at 7 bases. J was trimmed by 7 bases and V by 6 bases; bases with no gene match: 8. This CDR3 comprises 13 residues. Germline CDR1 and CDR2: MNHNS and SASEGT. The CDR3 nucleotides read TGTGCCAGCAGGAGACAGGGACGGGGTGGCTACACCTTC. As protein: CASRRQGRGGYTF.

The rearrangement uses TRBV20-1 and TRBJ2-1; 8 bases are a match to TRBD2. J lost 4 bases, V lost 5 bases, and 7 bases had no gene match. The CDR3 is made up of 14 amino acids. In germline, CDR1 is DFQATT, CDR2 SNEGSKA (reference sequence). The CDR3 reads CSAWWGLGYNEQFF. CDR3 DNA: TGCAGTGCTTGGTGGGGACTAGGTTACAATGAGCAGTTCTTC.